This entry lists 9 T cell receptor beta chains sequenced from one sample in a study of T cell responses to AZD1222 COVID-19 vaccine. Some clones are missing from TCRdb's copy, which holds only in-frame ones; the method was immunoSEQ multiplex PCR. This sample carries roughly 200,000 clones, 90% to 95% of them seen once, and the ten largest clones take 3% to 4%. The starting material was peripheral blood, obtained 28 days after the second AZD1222 dose. The receptors here all came from an adult who received the AZD1222 COVID-19 vaccine.

V is TRBV18 and J is TRBJ1-5, with D uncertain. The V gene lost 0 bases and the J gene lost 2 bases, with 11 bases spanning the gap. Germline V gene data show CDR1 as KGHSH and CDR2 as LQKENI. The CDR3 has 16 residues. This CDR3 is CASSPPQVAGNQPQHF. The CDR3 nucleotides are TGTGCCAGCTCACCACCTCAGGTGGCGGGCAATCAGCCCCAGCATTTT.

V usage is TRBV6-6 and J usage is TRBJ2-5; the match to TRBD1 covers 11 bases. Trimming cost V 5 bases and J 0 bases; bases outside gene matches: 2. CDR3 size: 15 residues. Germline CDR1 MNHNY, CDR2 SVGAGI (reference sequence). The CDR3 DNA follows: TGTGCCAGCAGTCCGGGACAGGGGGACCAAGAGACCCAGTACTTC. It is translated as CASSPGQGDQETQYF.

The chain is built from TRBV30 and TRBJ1-3, with D possibly being TRBD1 (5 bases). Germline V gene sequence: CDR1 GTSNPN, CDR2 SVGIG (reference sequence). The CDR3 length is 16 residues. Between the trimmed V and J ends, which lost 3 bases and 0 bases, there was a span of 15 bases. CDR3 nucleotide sequence: TGTGCCTGGAGCCCCCTCCAGGGCAGCTCTGGAAACACCATATATTTT. Its translation: CAWSPLQGSSGNTIYF. The entire variable domain, with the rest obtained from reference TRBV30 and TRBJ1-3, is as follows: SQTIHQWPATLVQPVGSPLSLECTVEGTSNPNLYWYRQAAGRGLQLLFYSVGIGQISSEVPQNLSASRPQDRQFILSSKKLLLSDSGFYLCAWSPLQGSSGNTIYFGEGSWLTVV.

The V and J genes are TRBV28 and TRBJ1-1, with 7 nucleotides matching TRBD1. V shed 7 bases and J 2 bases; nucleotides not matched to a gene: 4. This CDR3 spans 13 amino acids. Germline lookup yields CDR1 MDHEN and CDR2 SYDVKM. The CDR3 reads CASTGTVNTEAFF. The CDR3 region has the DNA TGTGCCAGCACCGGGACAGTCAACACTGAAGCTTTCTTT. Drawing the rest from reference TRBV28 and TRBJ1-1, the complete variable domain is DVKVTQSSRYLVKRTGEKVFLECVQDMDHENMFWYRQDPGLGLRLIYFSYDVKMKEKGDIPEGYSVSREKKERFSLILESASTNQTSMYLCASTGTVNTEAFFGQGTRLTVV.

This clone was observed a single time. The chain is built from TRBV19 and TRBJ1-2; D gene unclear. Looked up from germline, CDR1 is LNHDA and CDR2 is SQIVND (reference sequence). The V end lost 4 bases, the J end lost 4 bases, and 7 bases lay between the germline ends. CDR3 length: 12 amino acids. The CDR3 loop reads CASSRTPYGYTF. For the CDR3, the DNA is TGTGCCAGTAGTAGAACACCCTATGGCTACACCTTC.

The sample holds one count of this clone. This chain connects TRBV11-3 to TRBJ2-4; 9 nucleotides match TRBD2. The V and J ends lost 1 base and 6 bases, in that order; junction bases with no gene match: 7. There are 16 residues in the CDR3. Germline assignment: CDR1 SGHNT and CDR2 YENEEA. The CDR3 loop is CASSLGVGAGGNIQYF. CDR3 in DNA: TGTGCCAGCAGCTTAGGAGTCGGAGCGGGAGGAAACATTCAGTACTTC.

The genes are TRBV13 and TRBJ1-5; D is undetermined. The germline V gene has CDR1 PRHDT and CDR2 FYEKMQ (reference sequence). The CDR3 is 15 amino acids. With 0 bases removed from V and 2 bases from J, the gap between germline ends came to 8 bases. CDR3 in DNA: TGTGCCAGCAGCTTAGGTCGCCCCGGCAATCAGCCCCAGCATTTT. Residues: CASSLGRPGNQPQHF. Supplemented by reference TRBV13 and TRBJ1-5, the full variable domain reads AAGVIQSPRHLIKEKRETATLKCYPIPRHDTVYWYQQGPGQDPQFLISFYEKMQSDKGSIPDRFSAQQFSDYHSELNMSSLELGDSALYFCASSLGRPGNQPQHFGDGTRLSIL.

The chain is built from TRBV11-2 and TRBJ1-3; weak D call: TRBD1 (5 bases). CDR3 size: 15 residues. V was trimmed by 2 bases and J by 6 bases, leaving 14 bases between them. Germline CDR1 and CDR2: SGHAT and FQNNGV. CDR3 protein: CASSLPGGAKNTIYF. DNA of the CDR3: TGTGCCAGCAGCTTACCAGGCGGGGCCAAAAACACCATATATTTT. Supplemented by reference TRBV11-2 and TRBJ1-3, the full variable domain reads EAGVAQSPRYKIIEKRQSVAFWCNPISGHATLYWYQQILGQGPKLLIQFQNNGVVDDSQLPKDRFSAERLKGVDSTLKIQPAKLEDSAVYLCASSLPGGAKNTIYFGEGSWLTVV.

The V call is TRBV5-4, the J call TRBJ2-7; no reliable D call. Trimming cost V 4 bases and J 0 bases, with 8 bases left between them. Germline CDR1 and CDR2: SGHNT and YYREEE (reference sequence). The CDR3 spans 13 residues. CDR3 region: CASSPMSSYEQYF. CDR3 DNA sequence: TGTGCCAGCAGCCCCATGAGCTCCTACGAGCAGTACTTC. Together with reference TRBV5-4 and TRBJ2-7, the CDR3 gives the full variable domain: ETGVTQSPTHLIKTRGQQVTLRCSSQSGHNTVSWYQQALGQGPQFIFQYYREEENGRGNFPPRFSGLQFPNYSSELNVNALELDDSALYLCASSPMSSYEQYFGPGTRLTVT.